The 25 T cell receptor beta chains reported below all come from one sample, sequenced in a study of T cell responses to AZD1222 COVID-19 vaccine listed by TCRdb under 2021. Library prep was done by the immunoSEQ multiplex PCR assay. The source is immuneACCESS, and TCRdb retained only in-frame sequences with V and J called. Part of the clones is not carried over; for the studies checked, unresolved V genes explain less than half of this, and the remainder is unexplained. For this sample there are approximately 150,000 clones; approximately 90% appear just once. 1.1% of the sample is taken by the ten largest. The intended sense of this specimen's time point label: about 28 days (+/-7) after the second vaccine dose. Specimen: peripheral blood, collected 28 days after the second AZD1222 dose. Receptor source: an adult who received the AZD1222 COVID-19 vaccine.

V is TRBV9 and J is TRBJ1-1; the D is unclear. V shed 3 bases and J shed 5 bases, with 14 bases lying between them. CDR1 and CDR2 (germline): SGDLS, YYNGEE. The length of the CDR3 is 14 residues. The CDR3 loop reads CASSAGWAETEAFF. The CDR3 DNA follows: TGTGCCAGCAGCGCGGGGTGGGCCGAGACTGAAGCTTTCTTT. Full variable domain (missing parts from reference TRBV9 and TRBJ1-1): DSGVTQTPKHLITATGQRVTLRCSPRSGDLSVYWYQQSLDQGLQFLIQYYNGEERAKGNILERFSAQQFPDLHSELNLSSLELGDSALYFCASSAGWAETEAFFGQGTRLTVV.

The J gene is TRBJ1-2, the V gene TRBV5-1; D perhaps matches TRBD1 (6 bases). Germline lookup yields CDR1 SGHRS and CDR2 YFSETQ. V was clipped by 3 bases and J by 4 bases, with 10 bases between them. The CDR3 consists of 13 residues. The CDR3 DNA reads TGCGCCAGCAGCTCACAGGGTCCCTATGGCTACACCTTC. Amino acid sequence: CASSSQGPYGYTF.

In DNA, the CDR3 is TGTGCCAGCTCAGTTTCCGGGACGGGAAACACTGAAGCTTTCTTT. Protein sequence: CASSVSGTGNTEAFF. The chain couples TRBV18 to TRBJ1-1; D is possibly TRBD1 (5 bases). V dropped 5 bases and J dropped 2 bases, with 15 bases sitting between them. Germline CDR1 and CDR2: KGHSH and LQKENI. CDR3 length equals 15 residues.

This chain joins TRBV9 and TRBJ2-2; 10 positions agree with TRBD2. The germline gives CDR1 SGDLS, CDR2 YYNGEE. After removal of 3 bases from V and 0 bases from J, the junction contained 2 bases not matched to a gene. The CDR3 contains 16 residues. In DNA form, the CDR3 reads TGTGCCAGCAGCGGCGGACTAGCGGCGAACACCGGGGAGCTGTTTTTT. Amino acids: CASSGGLAANTGELFF. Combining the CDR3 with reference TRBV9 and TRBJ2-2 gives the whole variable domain DSGVTQTPKHLITATGQRVTLRCSPRSGDLSVYWYQQSLDQGLQFLIQYYNGEERAKGNILERFSAQQFPDLHSELNLSSLELGDSALYFCASSGGLAANTGELFFGEGSRLTVL.

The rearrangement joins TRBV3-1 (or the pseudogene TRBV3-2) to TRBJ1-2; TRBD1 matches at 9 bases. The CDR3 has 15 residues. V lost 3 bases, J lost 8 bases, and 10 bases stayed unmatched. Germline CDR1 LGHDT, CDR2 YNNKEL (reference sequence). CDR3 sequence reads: CASSQGQGPPWGYTF. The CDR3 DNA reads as TGTGCCAGCAGCCAGGGACAGGGACCGCCCTGGGGCTACACCTTC.

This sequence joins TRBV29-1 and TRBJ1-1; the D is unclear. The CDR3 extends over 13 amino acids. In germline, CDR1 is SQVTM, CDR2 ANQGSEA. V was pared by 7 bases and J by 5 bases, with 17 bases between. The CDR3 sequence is CSARGGLGTEAFF. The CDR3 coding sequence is TGCAGCGCCCGAGGCGGACTCGGGACTGAAGCTTTCTTT.

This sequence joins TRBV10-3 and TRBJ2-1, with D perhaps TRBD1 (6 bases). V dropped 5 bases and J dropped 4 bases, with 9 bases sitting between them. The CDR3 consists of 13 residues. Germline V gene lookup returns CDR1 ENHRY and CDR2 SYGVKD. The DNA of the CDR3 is TGTGCCATCAGTTTGGGGACATACAATGAGCAGTTCTTC. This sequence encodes CAISLGTYNEQFF.

CDR3: CSASITGTSGPYTGELFF. The CDR3, as DNA: TGCAGTGCTAGTATTACCGGGACTAGCGGACCTTACACCGGGGAGCTGTTTTTT. The chain couples TRBV20-1 to TRBJ2-2; 11 positions match TRBD2. V was clipped by 3 bases and J by 3 bases; unmatched bases: 12. This CDR3 has 18 residues. Germline V gives CDR1 DFQATT, CDR2 SNEGSKA (reference sequence).

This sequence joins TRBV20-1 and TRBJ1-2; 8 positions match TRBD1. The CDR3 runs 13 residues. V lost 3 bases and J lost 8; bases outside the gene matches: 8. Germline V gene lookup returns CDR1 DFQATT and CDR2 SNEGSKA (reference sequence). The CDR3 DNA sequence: TGCAGTGCTAGTGGACAGGGAATAGGCGGCTACACCTTC. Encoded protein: CSASGQGIGGYTF.

The CDR3 DNA is TGTGCCAGCAGCTCCTGGACAGGGGGAACAACCTATGGCTACACCTTC. This gives the protein CASSSWTGGTTYGYTF. V gene TRBV5-4 combines with J gene TRBJ1-2; 10 nucleotides align to TRBD1. Trimming removed 3 bases from V and 4 bases from J; junction bases left unmatched: 9. This CDR3 contains 16 residues. Germline loops: CDR1 SGHNT, CDR2 YYREEE (reference sequence).

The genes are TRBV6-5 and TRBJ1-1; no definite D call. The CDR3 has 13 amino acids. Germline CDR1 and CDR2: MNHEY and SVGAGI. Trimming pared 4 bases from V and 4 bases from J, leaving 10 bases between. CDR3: CASSLAGRTEAFF. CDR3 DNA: TGTGCCAGCAGTTTGGCAGGCCGCACTGAAGCTTTCTTT.

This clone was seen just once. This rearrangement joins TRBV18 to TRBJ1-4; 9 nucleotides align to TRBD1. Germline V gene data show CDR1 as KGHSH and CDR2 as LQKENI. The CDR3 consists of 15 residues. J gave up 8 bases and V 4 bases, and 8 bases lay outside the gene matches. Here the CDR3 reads CASSRSGQGNEKLFF. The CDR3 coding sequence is TGTGCCAGCTCACGTTCTGGACAGGGGAACGAAAAACTGTTTTTT. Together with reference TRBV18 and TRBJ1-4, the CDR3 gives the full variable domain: NAGVMQNPRHLVRRRGQEARLRCSPMKGHSHVYWYRQLPEEGLKFMVYLQKENIIDESGMPKERFSAEFPKEGPSILRIQQVVRGDSAAYFCASSRSGQGNEKLFFGSGTQLSVL.

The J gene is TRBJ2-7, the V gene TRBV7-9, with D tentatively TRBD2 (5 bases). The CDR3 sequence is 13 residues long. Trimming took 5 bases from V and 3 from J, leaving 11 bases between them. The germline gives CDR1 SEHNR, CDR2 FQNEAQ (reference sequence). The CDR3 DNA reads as TGTGCCAGCAGCGACCGGGATCACTACGAGCAGTACTTC. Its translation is CASSDRDHYEQYF.

The CDR3 sequence is CASSFSETQYF. CDR3 DNA: TGCGCCAGCAGCTTCTCGGAGACCCAGTACTTC. The chain employs TRBV5-1 and TRBJ2-5, with D uncertain. V dropped 2 bases and J dropped 5 bases, with 4 bases sitting between them. Germline V CDR1 and CDR2: SGHRS, YFSETQ. The CDR3 length is 11 residues.

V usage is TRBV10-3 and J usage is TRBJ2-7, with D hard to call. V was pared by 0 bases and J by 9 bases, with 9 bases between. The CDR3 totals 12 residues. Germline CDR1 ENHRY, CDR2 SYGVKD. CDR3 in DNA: TGTGCCATCAGTGAGTCGGAGTATGGGCAGTACTTC. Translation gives CAISESEYGQYF.

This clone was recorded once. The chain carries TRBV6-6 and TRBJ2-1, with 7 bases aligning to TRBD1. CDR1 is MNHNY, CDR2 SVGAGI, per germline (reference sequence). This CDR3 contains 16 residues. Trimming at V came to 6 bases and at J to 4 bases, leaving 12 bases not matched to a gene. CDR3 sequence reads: CASSPPPGQSYNEQFF. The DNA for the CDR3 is TGTGCCAGCAGCCCCCCCCCGGGACAGTCTTACAATGAGCAGTTCTTC.

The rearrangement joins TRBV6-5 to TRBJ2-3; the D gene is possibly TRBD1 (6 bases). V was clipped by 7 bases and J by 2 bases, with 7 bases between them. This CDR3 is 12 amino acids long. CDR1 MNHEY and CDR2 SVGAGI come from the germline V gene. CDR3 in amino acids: CASKGDTDTQYF. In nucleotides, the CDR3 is TGTGCCAGCAAGGGGGACACAGATACGCAGTATTTT.

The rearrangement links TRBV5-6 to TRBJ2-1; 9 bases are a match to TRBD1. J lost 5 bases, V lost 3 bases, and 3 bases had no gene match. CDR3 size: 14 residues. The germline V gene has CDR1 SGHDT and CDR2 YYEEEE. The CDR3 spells CASSSTGGDNEQFF. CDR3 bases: TGTGCCAGCAGCTCGACAGGGGGTGACAATGAGCAGTTCTTC. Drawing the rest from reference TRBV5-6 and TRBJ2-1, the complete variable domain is DAGVTQSPTHLIKTRGQQVTLRCSPKSGHDTVSWYQQALGQGPQFIFQYYEEEERQRGNFPDRFSGHQFPNYSSELNVNALLLGDSALYLCASSSTGGDNEQFFGPGTRLTVL.

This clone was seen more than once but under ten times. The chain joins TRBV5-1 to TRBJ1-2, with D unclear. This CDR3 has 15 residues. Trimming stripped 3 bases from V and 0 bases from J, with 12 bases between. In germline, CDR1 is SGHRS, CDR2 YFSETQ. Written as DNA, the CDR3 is TGCGCCAGCAGCTGGGGAGCCACCTCTAACTATGGCTACACCTTC. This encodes CASSWGATSNYGYTF.

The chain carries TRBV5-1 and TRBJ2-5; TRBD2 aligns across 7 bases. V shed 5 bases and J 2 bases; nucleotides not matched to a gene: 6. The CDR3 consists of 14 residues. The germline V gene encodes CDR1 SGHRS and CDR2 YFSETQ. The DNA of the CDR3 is TGCGCCAGCAGAGACGGGGGGTTACAAGAGACCCAGTACTTC. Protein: CASRDGGLQETQYF.

The CDR3 nucleotides are TGCGCCAGCAGCTTGGAGGGATATAGCAATCAGCCCCAGCATTTT. This translates into CASSLEGYSNQPQHF. V is TRBV5-1 and J is TRBJ1-5; D unclear. Germline CDR1 SGHRS, CDR2 YFSETQ. The CDR3 contains 15 residues. The germline V and J ends were trimmed by 0 bases and 0 bases, with 7 bases remaining between them.

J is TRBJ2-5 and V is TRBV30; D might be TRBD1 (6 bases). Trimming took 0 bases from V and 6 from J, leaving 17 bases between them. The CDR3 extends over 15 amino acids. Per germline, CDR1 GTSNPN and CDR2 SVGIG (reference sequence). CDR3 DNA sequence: TGTGCCTGGAGTGTACGCAGGGGACGCGTTCAGACCCAGTACTTC. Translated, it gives CAWSVRRGRVQTQYF.

CDR3 nucleotides: TGCGCCAGCAGCTTGGAGGGACTAGCGCCCGGGGAGCTGTTTTTT. Translated, it gives CASSLEGLAPGELFF. The rearrangement links TRBV5-1 to TRBJ2-2, with 10 bases aligning to TRBD2. The CDR3 contains 15 residues. CDR1 is SGHRS and CDR2 is YFSETQ in the germline V gene. Trimming took 0 bases from V and 6 from J; bases not matched to a gene: 2.

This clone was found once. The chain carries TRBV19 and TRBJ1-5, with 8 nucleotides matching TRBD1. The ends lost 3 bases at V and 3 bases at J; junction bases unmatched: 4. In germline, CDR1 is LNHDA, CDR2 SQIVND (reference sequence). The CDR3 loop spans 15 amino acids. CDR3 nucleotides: TGTGCCAGTAGTATCGGACAGGGTTACAATCAGCCCCAGCATTTT. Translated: CASSIGQGYNQPQHF.

For the CDR3, the DNA is TGTGCCAGCAGCGGACAGGCGACTAACTATGGCTACACCTTC. Translating it yields CASSGQATNYGYTF. The V and J genes are TRBV6-5 and TRBJ1-2; TRBD1 aligns across 7 bases. From germline, CDR1 is MNHEY and CDR2 SVGAGI. The CDR3 is 14 residues long. After removal of 6 bases from V and 0 bases from J, the junction contained 4 bases not matched to a gene.